Below, 4 T cell receptor beta chains from the same sample are listed, as sequenced in a study of shared clonotypes between healthy human individuals. Libraries were prepared by immunoSEQ multiplex PCR; TCRdb keeps only in-frame clonotypes and omits some of them. This table has 470,000 or so clones, over 75% appearing once. The sample consisted of PBMCs. The source is a woman in her 40s in good health. Some clones in this sample may be carry-over from other donors' samples.

In this sample, this clone turned up a few times. At the DNA level, this CDR3 is encoded by other sequences in the same sample as well. This chain links TRBV20-1 with TRBJ1-5; tentatively, D is TRBD1 (6 bases). The length of the CDR3 is 11 residues. CDR1 is DFQATT, CDR2 SNEGSKA, per germline (reference sequence). The V gene lost 3 bases and the J gene lost 7 bases, with 7 bases spanning the gap. CDR3 amino acids: CSASQGQPQHF. The CDR3 nucleotides are TGCAGTGCTAGCCAGGGGCAGCCCCAGCATTTT.

This chain links TRBV28 with TRBJ1-5; D uncertain. Trimming stripped 3 bases from V and 2 bases from J, with 8 bases between. CDR1 is MDHEN and CDR2 is SYDVKM in the germline V gene. The CDR3 is 14 amino acids. The CDR3 sequence: CASSFTGGNQPQHF. The CDR3, as DNA: TGTGCCAGCAGTTTTACGGGTGGCAATCAGCCCCAGCATTTT. The complete variable domain, with remaining parts taken from reference TRBV28 and TRBJ1-5, reads DVKVTQSSRYLVKRTGEKVFLECVQDMDHENMFWYRQDPGLGLRLIYFSYDVKMKEKGDIPEGYSVSREKKERFSLILESASTNQTSMYLCASSFTGGNQPQHFGDGTRLSIL.

The chain employs TRBV11-2 and TRBJ2-7; D is uncertain. The CDR3 is 14 residues long. Germline V CDR1 and CDR2: SGHAT, FQNNGV. Trimming left V 0 bases short and J 0 bases short, with 6 bases between. This CDR3 reads CASSLDRSSYEQYF. The CDR3, as DNA: TGTGCCAGCAGCTTAGATCGGAGCTCCTACGAGCAGTACTTC.

The V call is TRBV30, the J call TRBJ1-1; 7 nucleotides line up with TRBD1. Per germline, CDR1 GTSNPN and CDR2 SVGIG (reference sequence). CDR3 size: 13 residues. Unmatched junction bases numbered 7, after V lost 6 bases and J lost 3 bases. The CDR3 region has the DNA TGTGCCTGCAGACAGGGATCGGACACTGAAGCTTTCTTT. This codes for CACRQGSDTEAFF.